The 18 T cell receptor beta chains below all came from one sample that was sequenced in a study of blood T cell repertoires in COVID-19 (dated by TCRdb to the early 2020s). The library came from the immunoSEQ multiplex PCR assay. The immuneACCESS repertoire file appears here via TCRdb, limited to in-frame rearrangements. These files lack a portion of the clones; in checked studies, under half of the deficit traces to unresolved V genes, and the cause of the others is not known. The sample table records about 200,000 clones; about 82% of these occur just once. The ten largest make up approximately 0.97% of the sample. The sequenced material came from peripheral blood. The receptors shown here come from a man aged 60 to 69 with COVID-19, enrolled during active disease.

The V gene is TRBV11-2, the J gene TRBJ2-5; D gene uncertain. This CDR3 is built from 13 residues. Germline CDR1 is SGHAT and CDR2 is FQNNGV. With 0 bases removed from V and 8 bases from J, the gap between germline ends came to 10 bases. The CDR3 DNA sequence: TGTGCCAGCAGCTTAGATCTGAGAAGAACCCAGTACTTC. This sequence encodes CASSLDLRRTQYF.

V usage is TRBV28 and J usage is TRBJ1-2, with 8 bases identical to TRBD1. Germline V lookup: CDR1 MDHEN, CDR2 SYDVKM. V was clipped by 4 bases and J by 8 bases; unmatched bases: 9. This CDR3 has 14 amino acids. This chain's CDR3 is CASSSPSQGGGYTF. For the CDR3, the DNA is TGTGCCAGCAGTTCGCCTTCACAGGGGGGCGGCTACACCTTC.

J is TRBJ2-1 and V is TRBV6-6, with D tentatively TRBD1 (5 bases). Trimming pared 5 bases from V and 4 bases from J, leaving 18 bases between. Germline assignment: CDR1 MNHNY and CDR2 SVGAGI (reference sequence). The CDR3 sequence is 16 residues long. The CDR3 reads CASSAPVQGSYNEQFF. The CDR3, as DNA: TGTGCCAGCAGTGCCCCCGTGCAGGGTTCTTACAATGAGCAGTTCTTC.

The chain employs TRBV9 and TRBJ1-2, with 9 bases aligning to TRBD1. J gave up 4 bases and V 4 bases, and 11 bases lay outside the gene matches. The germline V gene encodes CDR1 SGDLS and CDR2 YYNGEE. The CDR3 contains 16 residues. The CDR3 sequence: CASSLEPGQGSYGYTF. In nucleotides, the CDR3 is TGTGCCAGCAGCCTGGAGCCGGGACAGGGCTCCTATGGCTACACCTTC. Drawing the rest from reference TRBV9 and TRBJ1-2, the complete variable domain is DSGVTQTPKHLITATGQRVTLRCSPRSGDLSVYWYQQSLDQGLQFLIQYYNGEERAKGNILERFSAQQFPDLHSELNLSSLELGDSALYFCASSLEPGQGSYGYTFGSGTRLTVV.

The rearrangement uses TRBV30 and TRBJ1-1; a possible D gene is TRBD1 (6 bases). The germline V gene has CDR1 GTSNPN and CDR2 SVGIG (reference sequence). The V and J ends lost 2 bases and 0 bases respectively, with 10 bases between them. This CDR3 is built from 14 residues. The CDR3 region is CAWSLTGLNTEAFF. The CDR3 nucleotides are TGTGCCTGGAGTCTTACAGGGCTGAACACTGAAGCTTTCTTT. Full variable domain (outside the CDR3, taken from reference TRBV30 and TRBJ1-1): SQTIHQWPATLVQPVGSPLSLECTVEGTSNPNLYWYRQAAGRGLQLLFYSVGIGQISSEVPQNLSASRPQDRQFILSSKKLLLSDSGFYLCAWSLTGLNTEAFFGQGTRLTVV.

The CDR3 nucleotides read TGTGCCAGCAGCCGCAGGGGGCTAGGGGATACGCAGTATTTT. Amino acid sequence: CASSRRGLGDTQYF. The chain employs TRBV13 and TRBJ2-3, with 8 bases matching TRBD1. Trimming cost V 5 bases and J 6 bases; bases outside gene matches: 7. The CDR3 loop spans 14 amino acids. CDR1 PRHDT and CDR2 FYEKMQ come from the germline V gene (reference sequence). The full variable domain, its missing parts supplied by reference TRBV13 and TRBJ2-3, is AAGVIQSPRHLIKEKRETATLKCYPIPRHDTVYWYQQGPGQDPQFLISFYEKMQSDKGSIPDRFSAQQFSDYHSELNMSSLELGDSALYFCASSRRGLGDTQYFGPGTRLTVL.

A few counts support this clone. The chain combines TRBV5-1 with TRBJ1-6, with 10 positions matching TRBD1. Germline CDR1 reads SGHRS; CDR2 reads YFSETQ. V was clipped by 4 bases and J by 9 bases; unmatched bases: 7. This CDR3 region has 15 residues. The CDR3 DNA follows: TGCGCCAGCAGCCCAACGGACAGGGGGAGTTCACCCCTCCACTTT. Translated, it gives CASSPTDRGSSPLHF. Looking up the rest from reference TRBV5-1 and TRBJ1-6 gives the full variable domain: KAGVTQTPRYLIKTRGQQVTLSCSPISGHRSVSWYQQTPGQGLQFLFEYFSETQRNKGNFPGRFSGRQFSNSRSEMNVSTLELGDSALYLCASSPTDRGSSPLHFGNGTRLTVT.

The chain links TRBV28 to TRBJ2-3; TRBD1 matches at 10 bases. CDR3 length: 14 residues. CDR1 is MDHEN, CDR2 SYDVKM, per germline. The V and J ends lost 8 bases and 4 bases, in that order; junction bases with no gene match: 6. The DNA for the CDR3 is TGTGCCAGCGGCGACAGGGGGCTGGCAGATACGCAGTATTTT. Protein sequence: CASGDRGLADTQYF.

The CDR3 spells CASSLVLGVDYTF. DNA for the CDR3: TGTGCCAGCAGCTTAGTGCTCGGAGTGGACTACACCTTC. The V and J genes are TRBV11-2 and TRBJ1-2, with D unresolved. Germline-derived CDR1 and CDR2 are SGHAT and FQNNGV. V dropped 1 base and J dropped 10 bases, with 13 bases sitting between them. There are 13 residues in the CDR3.

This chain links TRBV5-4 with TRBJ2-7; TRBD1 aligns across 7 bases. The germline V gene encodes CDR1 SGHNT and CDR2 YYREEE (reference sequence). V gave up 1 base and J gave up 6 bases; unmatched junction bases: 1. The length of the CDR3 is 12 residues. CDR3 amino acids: CASSLTGVEQYF. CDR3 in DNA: TGTGCCAGCAGCTTGACAGGGGTCGAGCAGTACTTC.

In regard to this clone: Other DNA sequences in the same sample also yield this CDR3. The CDR3 sequence is CASSPPSLNTEAFF. For the CDR3, the DNA is TGTGCCAGCTCACCACCCTCTCTGAACACTGAAGCTTTCTTT. The V call is TRBV18, the J call TRBJ1-1; D unresolved. CDR3 length: 14 amino acids. CDR1 is KGHSH, CDR2 LQKENI, per germline. Trimming removed 0 bases from V and 0 bases from J, with 5 bases in between.

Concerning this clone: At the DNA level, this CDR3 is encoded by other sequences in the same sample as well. The CDR3 DNA reads TGTGCCAGCAGTCGGGACAGGGGCCATCAGCCCCAGCATTTT. This encodes CASSRDRGHQPQHF. This chain connects TRBV28 to TRBJ1-5; 10 bases match TRBD1. J lost 5 bases, V lost 5 bases, and 3 bases had no gene match. This CDR3 has 14 amino acids. Germline CDR1 MDHEN, CDR2 SYDVKM.

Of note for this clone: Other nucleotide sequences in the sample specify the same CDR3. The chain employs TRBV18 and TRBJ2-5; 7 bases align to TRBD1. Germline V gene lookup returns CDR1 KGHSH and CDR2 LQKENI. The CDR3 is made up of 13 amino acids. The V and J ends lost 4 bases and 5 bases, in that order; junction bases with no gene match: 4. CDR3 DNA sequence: TGTGCCAGCTCACGGACAGGAGGCGAGACCCAGTACTTC. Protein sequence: CASSRTGGETQYF.

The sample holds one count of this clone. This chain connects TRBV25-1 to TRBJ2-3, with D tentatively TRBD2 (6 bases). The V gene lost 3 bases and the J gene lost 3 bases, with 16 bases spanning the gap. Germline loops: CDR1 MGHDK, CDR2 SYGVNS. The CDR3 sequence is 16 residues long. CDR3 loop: CASSDHERAFTDTQYF. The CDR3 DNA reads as TGTGCCAGCAGTGATCACGAGCGGGCCTTTACAGATACGCAGTATTTT.

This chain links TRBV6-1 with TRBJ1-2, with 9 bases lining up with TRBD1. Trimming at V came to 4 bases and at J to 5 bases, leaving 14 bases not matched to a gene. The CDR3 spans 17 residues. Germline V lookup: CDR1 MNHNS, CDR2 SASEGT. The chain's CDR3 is CASSGRGTGRVTYGYTF. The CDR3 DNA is TGTGCCAGCAGTGGACGAGGGACAGGGAGGGTTACATATGGCTACACCTTC.

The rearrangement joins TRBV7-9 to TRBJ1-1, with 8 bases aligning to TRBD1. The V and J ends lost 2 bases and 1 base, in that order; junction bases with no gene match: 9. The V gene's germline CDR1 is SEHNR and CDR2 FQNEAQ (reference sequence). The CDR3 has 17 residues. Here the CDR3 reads CASSLRTGGLGNTEAFF. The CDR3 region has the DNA TGTGCCAGCAGCTTAAGAACAGGGGGTCTCGGGAACACTGAAGCTTTCTTT. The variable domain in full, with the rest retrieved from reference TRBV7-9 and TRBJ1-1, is DTGVSQNPRHKITKRGQNVTFRCDPISEHNRLYWYRQTLGQGPEFLTYFQNEAQLEKSRLLSDRFSAERPKGSFSTLEIQRTEQGDSAMYLCASSLRTGGLGNTEAFFGQGTRLTVV.

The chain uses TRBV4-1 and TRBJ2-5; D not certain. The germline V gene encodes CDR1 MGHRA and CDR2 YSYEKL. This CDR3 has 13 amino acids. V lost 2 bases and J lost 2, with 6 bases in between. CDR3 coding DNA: TGCGCCAGCAGCCAACCCGGGCAAGAGACCCAGTACTTC. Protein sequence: CASSQPGQETQYF.

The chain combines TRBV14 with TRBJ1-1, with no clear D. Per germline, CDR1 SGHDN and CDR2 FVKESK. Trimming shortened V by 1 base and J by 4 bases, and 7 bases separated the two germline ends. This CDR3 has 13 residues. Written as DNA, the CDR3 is TGTGCCAGCAGCCAAGGTCTGCGCACTGAAGCTTTCTTT. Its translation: CASSQGLRTEAFF.